This T cell receptor beta chain was recorded in a study of graft-versus-host responses after intestinal transplantation. Across the whole study: Among the recipients, all got anti-thymocyte globulin induction and then tacrolimus and steroids for approximately 3 years. Broader study findings: Detection of GvH clones occurred in recipient marrow, and some had their first appearance in ileum or blood. Allograft clonal ratios (graft-versus-host to host-versus-graft) were high in patients who had graft-donor T cell macrochimerism. Circulating GvH clone levels at their peak were associated with HvG declines (early post-transplant).

Repertoires were generated with immunoSEQ multiplex PCR, while TCRdb's copy carries only in-frame clones and drops some. The data contain 40,000 to 45,000 clones, roughly 95% of them singletons. The CDR3 has 13 amino acids. Trimming took 2 bases from V and 5 from J; bases not matched to a gene: 2. The germline V gene encodes CDR1 GTSNPN and CDR2 SVGIG (reference sequence). This clone was detected only once. Its antigen is unknown. Sequencing used unstimulated CD8+ T cells sorted from spleen or lymph node cells, obtained before transplant. This sequence was found in a human donor who was the organ donor for an intestinal transplant. The J gene is TRBJ1-2, the V gene TRBV30; 10 nucleotides line up with TRBD1. The DNA of the CDR3 is TGTGCCTGGAGTCGGGACAGGGGTTATGGCTACACCTTC. Amino acids: CAWSRDRGYGYTF. The variable domain in full, with the rest retrieved from reference TRBV30 and TRBJ1-2, is SQTIHQWPATLVQPVGSPLSLECTVEGTSNPNLYWYRQAAGRGLQLLFYSVGIGQISSEVPQNLSASRPQDRQFILSSKKLLLSDSGFYLCAWSRDRGYGYTFGSGTRLTVV.